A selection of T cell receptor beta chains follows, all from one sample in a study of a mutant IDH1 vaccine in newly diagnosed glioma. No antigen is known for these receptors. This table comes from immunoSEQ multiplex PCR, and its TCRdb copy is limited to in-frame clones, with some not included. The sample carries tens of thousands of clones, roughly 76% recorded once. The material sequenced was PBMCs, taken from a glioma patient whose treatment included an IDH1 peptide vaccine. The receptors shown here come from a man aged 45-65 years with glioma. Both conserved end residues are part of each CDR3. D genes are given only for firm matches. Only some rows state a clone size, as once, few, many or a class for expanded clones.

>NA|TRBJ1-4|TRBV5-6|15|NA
CASSLAPAAGEKLFF
TGTGCCAGCAGCTTGGCCCCGGCCGCTGGCGAAAAACTGTTTTTT
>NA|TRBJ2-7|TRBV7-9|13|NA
CASSRDSGYEQYF
TGTGCCAGCAGCCGCGACAGCGGGTACGAGCAGTACTTC
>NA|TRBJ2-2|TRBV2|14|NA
CASSPYRETGELFF
TGTGCCAGCAGTCCTTACCGGGAGACCGGGGAGCTGTTTTTT
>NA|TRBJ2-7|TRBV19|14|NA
CASSRGDTSYEQYF
TGTGCCAGTAGTAGAGGGGACACCTCCTACGAGCAGTACTTC
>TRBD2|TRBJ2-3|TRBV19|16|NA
CASSPRRAGAVGGQYF
TGTGCCAGTAGTCCCCGTAGAGCGGGGGCAGTCGGTGGGCAGTATTTT
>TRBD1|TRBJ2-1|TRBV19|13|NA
CASKEGAKDEQFF
TGTGCCAGTAAAGAGGGGGCTAAGGATGAGCAGTTCTTC
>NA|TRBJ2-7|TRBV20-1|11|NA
CSARGPSEQYF
TGCAGTGCTAGAGGCCCCAGCGAGCAGTACTTC
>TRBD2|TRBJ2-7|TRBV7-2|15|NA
CASSRGGTGIYEQYF
TGTGCCAGCAGCCGGGGGGGAACCGGGATCTACGAGCAGTACTTC
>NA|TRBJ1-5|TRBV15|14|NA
CATSRGRVNQPQHF
TGTGCCACCAGCAGAGGACGAGTAAATCAGCCCCAGCATTTT
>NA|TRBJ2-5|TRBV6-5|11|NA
CASSYRTTQYF
TGTGCCAGCAGTTACAGGACGACCCAGTACTTC
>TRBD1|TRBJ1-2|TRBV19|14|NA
CASSAQQGAYGYTF
TGTGCCAGTAGTGCCCAACAGGGGGCGTATGGCTACACCTTC
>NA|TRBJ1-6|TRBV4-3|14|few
CASSQDRGRAPLHF
TGCGCCAGCAGCCAAGATCGGGGAAGGGCACCCCTCCACTTT
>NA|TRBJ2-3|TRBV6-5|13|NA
CASRIPTTGTQYF
TGTGCCAGCAGGATACCAACCACAGGGACGCAGTATTTT
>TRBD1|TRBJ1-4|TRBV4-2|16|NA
CASSPGQAATNEKLFF
TGTGCCAGCAGCCCAGGACAGGCAGCAACTAATGAAAAACTGTTTTTT
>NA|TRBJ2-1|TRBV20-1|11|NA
CSAITRDEQFF
TGCAGTGCTATTACGCGCGATGAGCAGTTCTTC
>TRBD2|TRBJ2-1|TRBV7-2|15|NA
CASSSPDGGTNEQFF
TGTGCCAGCAGCTCCCCGGACGGGGGGACCAATGAGCAGTTCTTC
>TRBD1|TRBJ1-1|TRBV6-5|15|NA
CASNSRQGGGTEAFF
TGTGCCAGCAATTCGCGACAGGGGGGGGGCACTGAAGCTTTCTTT
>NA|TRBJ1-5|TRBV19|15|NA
CASGQSLYSNQPQHF
TGTGCCAGTGGACAGTCACTATATAGCAATCAGCCCCAGCATTTT
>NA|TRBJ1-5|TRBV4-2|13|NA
CASSQDPGQPQHF
TGTGCCAGCAGCCAAGATCCTGGCCAGCCCCAGCATTTT
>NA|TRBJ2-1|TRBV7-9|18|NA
CASRPGVLTGGLYNEQFF
TGTGCCAGCAGACCAGGGGTTTTAACGGGGGGCCTCTACAATGAGCAGTTCTTC
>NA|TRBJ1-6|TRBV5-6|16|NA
CASRPYGTKYNSPLHF
TGTGCCAGCAGACCATACGGGACAAAGTATAATTCACCCCTCCACTTT
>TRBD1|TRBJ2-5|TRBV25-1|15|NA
CASSVGQGELETQYF
TGTGCCAGCAGTGTCGGACAGGGGGAGCTAGAGACCCAGTACTTC
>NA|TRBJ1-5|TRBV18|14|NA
CASSPRRGEEPQHF
TGTGCCAGCTCACCCCGCAGGGGAGAGGAGCCCCAGCATTTT
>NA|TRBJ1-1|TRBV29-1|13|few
CSVGIVLNTEAFF
TGCAGCGTCGGTATTGTTTTGAACACTGAAGCTTTCTTT
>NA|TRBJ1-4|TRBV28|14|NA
CASSLEGANEKLFF
TGTGCCAGCAGTTTAGAGGGGGCTAATGAAAAACTGTTTTTT
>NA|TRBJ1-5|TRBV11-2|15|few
CASSLGSGGGQPQHF
TGTGCCAGCAGCTTAGGGTCGGGCGGAGGGCAGCCCCAGCATTTT
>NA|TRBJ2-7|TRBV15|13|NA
CATSSSLSYEQYF
TGTGCCACCAGCAGCAGTCTCTCCTACGAGCAGTACTTC
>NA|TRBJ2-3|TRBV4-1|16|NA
CASSQEGGGVSDTQYF
TGCGCCAGCAGCCAAGAGGGAGGGGGAGTTTCAGATACGCAGTATTTT
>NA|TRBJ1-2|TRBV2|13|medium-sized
CASILGTNYGYTF
TGTGCCAGCATATTAGGGACAAACTATGGCTACACCTTC